This T cell receptor beta chain was sequenced during a study of T cell responses to AZD1222 COVID-19 vaccine (dated by TCRdb to the early 2020s). In terms of the full investigation: A total of 230 to 250 trial participants underwent TCR sequencing, of whom nearly 210 had received two doses of AZD1222 and some 26 had received two doses of the MenACWY control vaccine. Trial participants were enrolled by age into subgroups of 18-55, 56-69 and 70-plus years, and around 150, 29 and 61 TCR-sequenced participants, respectively, were included in these subgroups.

For this clone: This clone's antigen is unknown. No base quality values were provided; no much bigger clone lies one nucleotide off.

Study-wide findings and limitations: Participants were mostly white British and included more females than males, and it was suggested by the authors that clonal diversity may have been underestimated. Conclusions about previously exposed vaccinees are limited, since just five to seven AZD1222 recipients were seropositive for SARS-CoV-2 at baseline. The whole spike protein was spanned by vaccine-associated CD4 TCRs, and dominant responses were seen in regions 160-218 and 743-854. A significant rise in spike-specific TCR breadth and depth was observed after two AZD1222 doses relative to day 0 and relative to MenACWY recipients. Epitopes outside the regions mutated in the B.1.351 and B.1.1.7 variants were reportedly recognized by nearly half of the unique spike-specific TCRs. Because no samples from the day 14 peak response were available, repertoires could be characterized only after the peak T cell response. In the small 56-69-year group, the increase in depth fell short of significance, most likely because of low power.

The sample's time point, from its label and the paper: about 28 days (+/-7) after the second vaccine dose. This specimen's treatment or condition label, interpreted: meningococcal conjugate vaccine given as trial control. The vaccinee samples were drawn from two UK trials, COV001 and COV002, one of which was a single-blind randomized controlled phase 2/3 trial testing AZD1222 (ChAdOx1 nCoV-19) in healthy adults. For TCRbeta chain sequencing, PBMC samples were collected from trial participants at day 0 and at day 28 after the second dose. The CDR3 regions of human TCRbeta chains were analyzed by immunosequencing. On the authors' methods: Repertoire TCRs were checked for matches against a reference library of SARS-CoV-2-specific TCRs that had been generated using the MIRA antigen-specificity platform. Breadth was defined as the fraction of unique TCRs that were SARS-CoV-2-associated. Depth was defined as the fraction of total T cells that were SARS-CoV-2-associated. Each spike-specific TCR was assigned to its reactive spike region and to a CD4 or CD8 class using the MIRA data. Log10-transformed breadth and depth values were compared by one-way ANOVA with Sidak's multiple comparisons tests. TCRdb carries this immuneACCESS record with in-frame sequences only. Its versions omit some clonotypes, under half of them owing to an unresolved V gene in the studies checked, with the rest unexplained. D and trimming come from the DNA, and the V and J calls and clone size come from that table. This sample lists over 150,000 clones; approximately 95% were detected once. The ten most abundant clones make up around 0.98% of the sample.

This TCR came from an adult who received the MenACWY meningococcal vaccine as a control. Source: peripheral blood, taken 28 days after the second dose of the MenACWY control vaccine.

The nucleotides are TGTGCCAGTAGTCTTCAGGGACTAGGACAAACAAGCACAGATACGCAGTATTTT. This codes for CASSLQGLGQTSTDTQYF. The chain couples TRBV19 to TRBJ2-3, with TRBD2 matching 8 junction bases. Compared with germline, V lacks 5 bases and J lacks 0 bases; bases without a gene match: 13. The CDR3 contains 18 residues, cysteine and phenylalanine counted. Only CDR3 DNA remains: 54 bases, in frame from the first base. CDR1 and CDR2, per the germline V gene (reference sequence), are LNHDA and SQIVND. Here the CDR3 is joined to the reference TRBV19 and TRBJ2-3 genes, and the full variable domain is: DGGITQSPKYLFRKEGQNVTLSCEQNLNHDAMYWYRQDPGQGLRLIYYSQIVNDFQKGDIAEGYSVSREKKESFPLTVTSAQKNPTAFYLCASSLQGLGQTSTDTQYFGPGTRLTVL.